This T cell receptor beta chain was obtained from a study of regulatory T cells in long-lasting Graves disease. The wider study: The criterion for persistent Graves' disease was over 5 years of antithyroid drugs with positive TSH receptor antibodies. Regarding the study as a whole: Persistent disease showed a preference for TRBV28, TRBJ1-2 and TRBJ2-5. The study found persistent patients shared more public clonotypes (more than 2,500) than new patients (over 850).

As regards this clonotype: Antigen: not known.

Germline V gene lookup returns CDR1 DFQATT and CDR2 SNEGSKA (reference sequence). The CDR3 sequence is 12 residues long. V shed 0 bases and J 7 bases; nucleotides not matched to a gene: 1. Time point meaning: persistent/refractory GD, antithyroid drugs over 5 years with positive TRAb. Isolated PBMC RNA provided the starting material for the TCR library. Libraries of TCR beta came from iRepertoire HTBI primers plus Arm-PCR of CDR3 regions. MiXCR was run by TCRdb on the multiplex PCR reads, yielding one entry per CDR3 protein. The sample has about 420,000 distinct CDR3 sequences, around a quarter seen once; the top ten hold roughly a quarter.

V and J are TRBV20-1 and TRBJ2-7; 9 bases match TRBD1. The sequenced sample was peripheral blood mononuclear cells (PBMCs), obtained when the disease was refractory, from a patient treated with antithyroid drugs. The source is a female donor with Graves disease. CDR3 protein: CSARDGTGEQYF. In DNA form, the CDR3 reads TGCAGTGCTAGAGATGGGACAGGGGAGCAGTACTTC.